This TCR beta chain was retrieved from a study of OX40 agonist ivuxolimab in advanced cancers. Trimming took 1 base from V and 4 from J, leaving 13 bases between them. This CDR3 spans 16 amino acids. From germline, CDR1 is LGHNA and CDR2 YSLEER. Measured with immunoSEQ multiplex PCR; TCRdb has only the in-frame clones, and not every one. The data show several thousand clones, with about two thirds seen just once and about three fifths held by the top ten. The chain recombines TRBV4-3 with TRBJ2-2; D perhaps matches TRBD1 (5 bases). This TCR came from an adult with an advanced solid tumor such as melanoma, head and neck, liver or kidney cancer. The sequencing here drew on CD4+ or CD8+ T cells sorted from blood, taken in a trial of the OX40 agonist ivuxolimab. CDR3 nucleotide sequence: TGCGCCAGCAGCCAAGGCTGGCGTGGGGCCACCGGGGAGCTGTTTTTT. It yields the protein CASSQGWRGATGELFF.